This T cell receptor (beta chain) was sequenced in a study of response to subunit inactivated influenza vaccine. Whole-study findings and limits: Researchers suggested that each seasonal influenza vaccination recruits few new T cells.

This clonotype has a handful of counts. What it binds is not known. MiXCR, applied by TCRdb to the RT-PCR reads, yields one record per CDR3 protein. The sample lists about 480,000 distinct CDR3 sequences; approximately 11% were seen once. Source: PBMCs from blood, taken roughly 46 days after vaccination. The clonotype was recovered from a man aged 45-60 years who received an inactivated influenza vaccine.

The CDR3 nucleotides read TGTGCCAGCAGTGACAGGGTGGCTGAAGCTTTCTTT. Protein: CASSDRVAEAFF. The chain employs TRBV6-1 and TRBJ1-1; D might be TRBD1 (5 bases). CDR1 is MNHNS, CDR2 SASEGT, per germline. The CDR3 contains 12 residues. V lost 3 bases and J 6 bases, leaving 8 bases between the germline ends.